This T cell receptor beta chain is from a study of blood T cell repertoires in COVID-19. The overall study: Nucleic acid was either cDNA or gDNA, and it came from T cells, B-cell-depleted T cells, or PBMCs.

TCRdb keeps only in-frame clones here, not all; method: immunoSEQ multiplex PCR. The sample carries around 330,000 clones, about 85% recorded once. Sequencing was performed on PBMCs or T cells enriched from blood (not recorded which). The sequence derives from a woman under 40 who had been exposed to COVID-19.

CDR3 sequence (DNA): TGTGCCAGCAGTTACAGCCCCTCTGGAAACACCATATATTTT. Its protein product is CASSYSPSGNTIYF. The chain joins TRBV6-6 to TRBJ1-3; D is unclear. Germline V gene data show CDR1 as MNHNY and CDR2 as SVGAGI (reference sequence). Trimming cost V 2 bases and J 0 bases, with 5 bases left between them. The CDR3 consists of 14 residues.